One and the same sample provided the 30 T cell receptor beta chains below, sequenced in a study of breast tumors, draining lymph nodes, adjacent tissues. Each CDR3 protein gets one entry after TCRdb re-called the multiplex PCR reads with MiXCR. The repertoire includes about 32,000 distinct CDR3 sequences, 36% of them detected once, and 9.5% to 13% sits in the top ten. Sample: breast tumor tissue. These receptors were taken from a female donor with breast cancer. Some clones in this sample may be carry-over from other donors' samples.

The gene calls are TRBV7-2 and TRBJ2-1, with TRBD1 identical over 8 bases. This CDR3 has 15 amino acids. Trimming cost V 0 bases and J 5 bases; bases outside gene matches: 3. The germline V gene has CDR1 SGHTA and CDR2 FQGNSA. The CDR3 loop is CASSLAPGQDNEQFF. The CDR3 DNA reads as TGTGCCAGCAGCTTAGCGCCGGGACAGGACAATGAGCAGTTCTTC.

Many counts were recorded for this clonotype. This chain links TRBV2 with TRBJ1-6; 9 bases are shared with TRBD1. The germline V gene encodes CDR1 SNHLY and CDR2 FYNNEI. V shed 6 bases, J shed 6 bases, and the junction held 6 bases outside the gene matches. The CDR3 spans 15 residues. Here the CDR3 reads CASRFGTGSNSPLHF. The CDR3 DNA reads as TGTGCCAGCAGATTCGGGACAGGGTCTAATTCACCCCTCCACTTT.

This clonotype was counted at least ten times. V is TRBV20-1 and J is TRBJ1-6; D gene unclear. The length of the CDR3 is 13 residues. CDR1 and CDR2 (germline): DFQATT, SNEGSKA (reference sequence). Deletions cut 1 base from V and 4 bases from J, with 5 bases between. CDR3 nucleotides: TGCAGTGCTAGAGGCGGTTATAATTCACCCCTCCACTTT. This codes for CSARGGYNSPLHF.

This clonotype was observed at least ten times. The rearrangement uses TRBV7-8 and TRBJ2-7; 7 nucleotides agree with TRBD2. Per germline, CDR1 SGHVS and CDR2 FQNEAQ. V lost 5 bases to trimming and J lost 0 bases; unmatched junction nucleotides: 10. The CDR3 contains 16 residues. The CDR3 DNA reads as TGTGCCAGCAGCCTACCCGGGGGGAGGTCCTCCTACGAGCAGTACTTC. Its protein is CASSLPGGRSSYEQYF.

V and J are TRBV10-3 and TRBJ1-2; D uncertain. Between the trimmed V and J ends, which lost 0 bases and 7 bases, there was a span of 6 bases. The CDR3 loop spans 12 amino acids. Germline lookup yields CDR1 ENHRY and CDR2 SYGVKD. In nucleotides, the CDR3 is TGTGCCATCAGTGAGTCTAGGCGTGGCTACACCTTC. Translating gives CAISESRRGYTF.

In the case of this clonotype: A much larger clonotype is one base distant, so this may be a read error. V gene TRBV20-1 combines with J gene TRBJ2-5, with 9 bases lining up with TRBD2. Per the germline V gene, CDR1 is DFQATT and CDR2 is SNEGSKA (reference sequence). V lost 5 bases to trimming and J lost 2 bases; unmatched junction nucleotides: 12. CDR3 length equals 16 residues. The CDR3 spells CSASFSGRTTQETQYF. Written as DNA, the CDR3 is TGCAGTGCTTCCTTTAGCGGGAGAACAACTCAAGAGACCCAGTACTTC.

The V gene is TRBV4-1, the J gene TRBJ2-1; 12 nucleotides match TRBD2. CDR1 and CDR2 from the germline V gene are MGHRA and YSYEKL. J lost 0 bases, V lost 4 bases, and 13 bases had no gene match. The CDR3 runs to 20 residues. This chain's CDR3 is CASSPMGLAGSRNSYNEQFF. Written as DNA, the CDR3 is TGCGCCAGCAGCCCCATGGGACTAGCGGGCTCGAGGAACTCCTACAATGAGCAGTTCTTC.

This clonotype has at least ten counts. V and J are TRBV19 and TRBJ2-7; TRBD1 matches at 11 bases. Losses at the gene ends were 6 bases for V and 4 bases for J; bases not matched to a gene: 5. This CDR3 is 14 amino acids long. Per the germline V gene, CDR1 is LNHDA and CDR2 is SQIVND (reference sequence). The CDR3 spells CASSRTGGPYEQYF. Written as DNA, the CDR3 is TGTGCCAGTAGCCGGACAGGGGGCCCTTACGAGCAGTACTTC.

This clonotype was seen many times. The chain recombines TRBV7-9 with TRBJ2-2; 7 bases fit TRBD2. The CDR3 contains 14 residues. From germline, CDR1 is SEHNR and CDR2 FQNEAQ (reference sequence). J was trimmed by 5 bases and V by 5 bases; bases with no gene match: 5. CDR3 amino acids: CASSANGGTGELFF. The CDR3, as DNA: TGTGCCAGCAGCGCAAACGGGGGGACCGGGGAGCTGTTTTTT.

The rearrangement joins TRBV7-8 to TRBJ2-7, with D possibly matching TRBD2 (6 bases). Germline CDR1 is SGHVS and CDR2 is FQNEAQ. The CDR3 spans 13 residues. Trimming pared 1 base from V and 9 bases from J, leaving 13 bases between. The CDR3 DNA reads as TGTGCCAGCAGCTTAGAAGCGCGGGGCGGGCAGTACTTC. Translating gives CASSLEARGGQYF.

This clonotype was detected a few times. The V gene is TRBV9, the J gene TRBJ2-7; 7 bases align to TRBD1. The CDR3 sequence is 15 residues long. Per germline, CDR1 SGDLS and CDR2 YYNGEE. V lost 4 bases to trimming and J lost 3 bases; unmatched junction nucleotides: 10. The DNA for the CDR3 is TGTGCCAGCAGCTCTGACAGGGAAATGAGCTACGAGCAGTACTTC. Translation gives CASSSDREMSYEQYF.

This clonotype occurred many times. CDR3 loop: CSARDWATGDVGYTF. CDR3 nucleotide sequence: TGCAGTGCTAGAGATTGGGCGACAGGGGACGTCGGCTACACCTTC. V is TRBV20-1 and J is TRBJ1-2, with 8 nucleotides matching TRBD1. CDR1 is DFQATT, CDR2 SNEGSKA, per germline (reference sequence). Trimming took 0 bases from V and 8 from J; bases not matched to a gene: 11. The CDR3 is made up of 15 amino acids.

The chain carries TRBV4-2 and TRBJ2-5; 10 bases align to TRBD2. Germline V lookup: CDR1 LGHNA, CDR2 YNFKEQ. With 1 base clipped from V and 5 bases from J, the junction kept 7 bases outside the gene matches. The length of the CDR3 is 16 residues. The CDR3 coding sequence is TGTGCCAGCAGCCAAGGCACTAGCGGGAAGAGGGAGACCCAGTACTTC. This translates into CASSQGTSGKRETQYF.

The genes are TRBV29-1 and TRBJ2-1, with D unresolved. V was trimmed by 1 base and J by 0 bases, leaving 10 bases between them. Germline V lookup: CDR1 SQVTM, CDR2 ANQGSEA. The CDR3 spans 15 residues. The CDR3 loop reads CSVEGRKSSYNEQFF. CDR3 coding DNA: TGCAGCGTTGAAGGAAGGAAAAGCTCCTACAATGAGCAGTTCTTC.

Worth noting for this clonotype: One end of the junction does not line up with germline, which may come from a read error. V and J are TRBV6-4 and TRBJ2-3, with 7 nucleotides matching TRBD2. Germline lookup yields CDR1 MRHNA and CDR2 SNTAGT. This CDR3 has 16 residues. DNA for the CDR3: TGTGCCAGCAGTTACTCCGCTAGCGGATACACAGATACGCAGTATTTT. Its translation is CASSYSASGYTDTQYF.

V gene TRBV7-9 combines with J gene TRBJ2-3; possible D gene TRBD2, 6 bases. The CDR3 totals 14 residues. Germline loops: CDR1 SEHNR, CDR2 FQNEAQ (reference sequence). V lost 8 bases to trimming and J lost 4 bases, with 16 bases between them. The CDR3 reads CASFGLGEADTQYF. The CDR3 DNA reads as TGTGCCAGCTTCGGGTTGGGGGAGGCAGATACGCAGTATTTT.

The chain combines TRBV7-8 with TRBJ2-5; 15 bases map to TRBD2. Germline V gene sequence: CDR1 SGHVS, CDR2 FQNEAQ. The CDR3 loop spans 15 amino acids. Losses at the gene ends were 5 bases for V and 5 bases for J; bases not matched to a gene: 3. The CDR3 nucleotides are TGTGCCAGCAGCCCAGGGACTAGCGGGGGGGAGACCCAGTACTTC. Translating it yields CASSPGTSGGETQYF.

The rearrangement uses TRBV28 and TRBJ1-5; no definite D call. Trimming shortened V by 7 bases and J by 9 bases, and 16 bases separated the two germline ends. The CDR3 has 13 residues. CDR1 MDHEN and CDR2 SYDVKM come from the germline V gene. CDR3 residues: CASKEGQVSPQHF. The CDR3 DNA reads TGTGCCAGCAAAGAAGGGCAGGTCTCGCCCCAGCATTTT. Complete variable domain (other parts from reference TRBV28 and TRBJ1-5): DVKVTQSSRYLVKRTGEKVFLECVQDMDHENMFWYRQDPGLGLRLIYFSYDVKMKEKGDIPEGYSVSREKKERFSLILESASTNQTSMYLCASKEGQVSPQHFGDGTRLSIL.

This clonotype was picked up many times. V is TRBV12-3 or TRBV12-4 and J is TRBJ2-3, with a possible D match to TRBD2 (6 bases). CDR3 length equals 14 residues. Trimming took off 6 bases at V and 0 bases at J, with 10 bases between the two ends. The CDR3 DNA reads as TGTGCCAGCAGAACGGGACTCAGCACAGATACGCAGTATTTT. This sequence encodes CASRTGLSTDTQYF.

The J gene is TRBJ2-6, the V gene TRBV20-1; unclear D gene. This CDR3 comprises 14 residues. Germline V CDR1 and CDR2: DFQATT, SNEGSKA (reference sequence). V was trimmed by 0 bases and J by 4 bases, leaving 7 bases between them. DNA of the CDR3: TGCAGTGCTAGAGATTTGGCGGGGGCCAACGTCCTGACTTTC. The encoded protein is CSARDLAGANVLTF.

There are many counts of this clonotype. V and J are TRBV20-1 and TRBJ2-3, with 16 bases identical to TRBD2. V dropped 6 bases and J dropped 1; count of bases not matched to a gene: 10. The CDR3 is made up of 18 amino acids. Germline CDR1 reads DFQATT; CDR2 reads SNEGSKA (reference sequence). The CDR3 nucleotides read TGCAGTGCACGACAAGGGACTAGCGGGAGGGTCCGCACAGATACGCAGTATTTT. Protein sequence: CSARQGTSGRVRTDTQYF.

This clonotype was counted many times. This chain connects TRBV28 to TRBJ2-3; D is unclear. V was pared by 2 bases and J by 7 bases, with 10 bases between. CDR1 MDHEN and CDR2 SYDVKM come from the germline V gene. This CDR3 spans 13 amino acids. CDR3 DNA sequence: TGTGCCAGCAGTTTACGTAGCCGGAATACGCAGTATTTT. Protein sequence: CASSLRSRNTQYF.

The table lists this clonotype with many counts. V is TRBV7-9 and J is TRBJ2-5; 7 nucleotides line up with TRBD1. Germline trimming cut 5 bases from V and 3 bases from J; bases unmatched to any gene: 9. Germline values: CDR1 SEHNR, CDR2 FQNEAQ (reference sequence). This CDR3 has 15 residues. CDR3 sequence: CASSPGAGGKETQYF. The CDR3 DNA follows: TGTGCCAGCAGCCCCGGGGCAGGGGGTAAAGAGACCCAGTACTTC.

The sample holds many counts of this clonotype. CDR3 sequence: CASSIGPGQGAANYGYTF. The CDR3 coding sequence is TGTGCCAGTAGTATAGGGCCGGGACAGGGGGCCGCGAACTATGGCTACACCTTC. The genes are TRBV19 and TRBJ1-2; TRBD1 matches at 12 bases. The germline gives CDR1 LNHDA, CDR2 SQIVND (reference sequence). The CDR3 sequence is 18 residues long. V lost 1 base and J lost 2; bases outside the gene matches: 8.

There are many counts of this clonotype. V gene TRBV7-7 combines with J gene TRBJ2-5; D gene ambiguous. Trimming left V 0 bases short and J 5 bases short, with 7 bases between. The CDR3 contains 13 residues. The germline V gene has CDR1 SSHAT and CDR2 FNYEAQ (reference sequence). In DNA form, the CDR3 reads TGTGCCAGCAGCTTAGCGACTCCGGAGACCCAGTACTTC. It specifies CASSLATPETQYF.

This clonotype was counted many times. The chain recombines TRBV9 with TRBJ2-1; TRBD2 agrees at 11 bases. The CDR3 runs 15 residues. Per germline, CDR1 SGDLS and CDR2 YYNGEE. Trimming removed 0 bases from V and 9 bases from J; junction bases left unmatched: 5. CDR3 residues: CASSVELAGAGEQFF. CDR3 DNA sequence: TGTGCCAGCAGCGTAGAACTAGCGGGAGCTGGTGAGCAGTTCTTC. Together with reference TRBV9 and TRBJ2-1, the CDR3 gives the full variable domain: DSGVTQTPKHLITATGQRVTLRCSPRSGDLSVYWYQQSLDQGLQFLIQYYNGEERAKGNILERFSAQQFPDLHSELNLSSLELGDSALYFCASSVELAGAGEQFFGPGTRLTVL.

The sample holds many counts of this clonotype. V and J are TRBV20-1 and TRBJ2-5; tentatively, D is TRBD2 (5 bases). V lost 3 bases to trimming and J lost 7 bases, with 15 bases between them. In germline, CDR1 is DFQATT, CDR2 SNEGSKA (reference sequence). CDR3 length: 13 amino acids. CDR3 sequence (DNA): TGCAGTGCTAGTGGGGAGCTCTGGGGGACCCAGTACTTC. This codes for CSASGELWGTQYF.

This clonotype has only a few counts. This sequence may be a read error, since a much larger clone differs from it by one base. V is TRBV12-5 and J is TRBJ2-1; D may match TRBD1 or TRBD2 (6 bases each). CDR3 length: 12 residues. Germline loops: CDR1 LGHNT, CDR2 FRNRAP. CDR3 protein: CASAQGGREQLF. CDR3 DNA sequence: TGTGCTAGTGCCCAAGGGGGGCGTGAGCAGCTCTTC.

This clonotype was counted many times. CDR3 in amino acids: CASSLGGPAGEYTDTQYF. The CDR3 DNA reads as TGTGCCAGCAGCTTAGGGGGGCCAGCGGGGGAATACACAGATACGCAGTATTTT. The J gene is TRBJ2-3, the V gene TRBV13, with 8 positions matching TRBD2. CDR3 length equals 18 residues. Germline lookup yields CDR1 PRHDT and CDR2 FYEKMQ (reference sequence). The junction had 10 bases not matched to a gene; V was cut back by 0 bases and J by 2 bases.

The chain uses TRBV20-1 and TRBJ2-1, with 10 bases identical to TRBD2. With V trimmed by 8 bases and J by 9 bases, 16 bases remained unmatched. This CDR3 comprises 15 residues. Germline V CDR1 and CDR2: DFQATT, SNEGSKA (reference sequence). The chain's CDR3 is CSTTTSGMDHSEQFF. CDR3 coding DNA: TGCAGTACTACCACTAGCGGGATGGACCACAGTGAGCAGTTCTTC.